The clone carrying this T cell receptor beta chain was detected only a few times. Since a much larger clone is just one base distant, this may be a read error. This sample's RNA came from whole unsorted tissue. In germline, CDR1 is MGHRA, CDR2 YSYEKL. This CDR3 has 14 amino acids. The library came from three nested PCR rounds adapted from ARM-PCR protocols. In TCRdb, the multiplex PCR reads were re-called with MiXCR into one record per CDR3 protein. The data show tens of thousands of distinct CDR3 sequences, with over 70% seen just once and around 12% held by the top ten. The data were taken from a study of tumor and adjacent non-tumor tissue in lung cancer. Study as a whole: The cohort had under 15 adenocarcinoma, 2 squamous cell and 1 small cell patients.

The sequence derives from a woman in her fifties or sixties with non-small cell lung cancer. The V gene is TRBV4-1, the J gene TRBJ1-4, with TRBD1 as a possible D gene (6 bases). Specimen: lung tumor tissue. The CDR3 DNA is TGCGTCAGCAGCAACAGGGAAGGGGGTGAAAAACTGTTTTTT. Encoded protein: CVSSNREGGEKLFF.